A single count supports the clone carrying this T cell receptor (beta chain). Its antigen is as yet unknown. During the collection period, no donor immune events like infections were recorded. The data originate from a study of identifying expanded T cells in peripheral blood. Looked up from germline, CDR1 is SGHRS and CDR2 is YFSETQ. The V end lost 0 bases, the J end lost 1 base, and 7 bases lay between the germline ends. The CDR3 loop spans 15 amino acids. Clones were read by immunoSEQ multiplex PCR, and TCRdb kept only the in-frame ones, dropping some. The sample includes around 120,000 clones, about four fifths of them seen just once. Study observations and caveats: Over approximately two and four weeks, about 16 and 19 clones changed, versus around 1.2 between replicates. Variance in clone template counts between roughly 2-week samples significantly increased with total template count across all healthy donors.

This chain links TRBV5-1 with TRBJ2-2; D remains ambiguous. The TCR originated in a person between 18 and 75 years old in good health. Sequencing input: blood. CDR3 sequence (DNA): TGCGCCAGCAGCTTGGAACTTCTGAACACCGGGGAGCTGTTTTTT. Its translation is CASSLELLNTGELFF.